This T cell receptor beta chain was obtained from a study of Tregs in tolerant kidney transplant recipients. As for the study in general: Recipients received nonmyeloablative bone marrow transplants from related graft donors, with transient mixed chimerism.

Study outcomes and limitations: The most relevant donor-specific Treg TCRbeta repertoire apparently came from expansion with activated donor B cells.

As concerns this clone: No antigen is known for it.

Trimming took 0 bases from V and 6 from J, leaving 13 bases between them. Germline CDR1 and CDR2: SGHRS and YFSETQ. The CDR3 runs 14 residues. Method: immunoSEQ multiplex PCR; TCRdb's copy keeps in-frame clones and lacks some. The sample consists of nearly 95,000 clones, roughly 93% of them appearing once. Unstimulated Tregs (CD4+CD25+CD127-) and CD4+CD25- non-Tregs were sorted from PBMCs. The sample was CD4+ T cells from blood, taken before the transplant. The clonotype originates from a human donor who received a combined kidney and bone marrow transplant. The rearrangement links TRBV5-1 to TRBJ2-7; D call uncertain. The CDR3 bases are TGCGCCAGCAGCTTGGCCCCCGACACCCTCGAGCAGTACTTC. Amino acids: CASSLAPDTLEQYF.